This TCR beta chain comes out of a study of response to subunit inactivated influenza vaccine. MiXCR, applied by TCRdb to the RT-PCR reads, yields one record per CDR3 protein. The table shows around 750,000 distinct CDR3 sequences, with roughly 20% occurring only once. The CDR3 covers 14 residues. V was cut by 9 bases and J by 2 bases, with 15 bases left in between. The germline V gene encodes CDR1 SNHLY and CDR2 FYNNEI. The sequence derives from a man aged 50-60 years who received an inactivated influenza vaccine. The chain employs TRBV2 and TRBJ2-3; D remains ambiguous. Specimen: PBMCs from blood, collected roughly 5 days after vaccination. DNA for the CDR3: TGTGCCAGTGGCTCTCTGATGGACACAGATACGCAGTATTTT. It encodes CASGSLMDTDTQYF.